This entry concerns a single T cell receptor (beta chain). Its cognate antigen is unknown. This entry comes from a study of shared clonotypes between healthy human individuals. For the study at large: Each donor contributed plates that comprised three CD4 naive, three CD4 memory, two CD8 naive and one CD8 memory.

General study points: Generation probabilities were higher for clonotypes shared across all four sorted-subset donors than for unshared ones. Measured sharing among donors was expected to vary with sequencing depth.

The CDR3 covers 13 residues. Germline CDR1 is SGHNT and CDR2 is YYREEE (reference sequence). The V end lost 1 base, the J end lost 4 bases, and 8 bases lay between the germline ends. The protocol was immunoSEQ multiplex PCR, while the TCRdb copy is restricted to in-frame clones and leaves out a portion. The data contain 2.5 million or so clones, just over 90% of them singletons. Sequencing was carried out using naive CD4+ T cells sorted from blood. The subset is: CD45RA+ positively selected. The receptor's source is a man between 18 and 35 years old in good health. V gene TRBV5-4 combines with J gene TRBJ1-2; D not certain. CDR3: CASSLTALYGYTF. Here the CDR3 DNA reads TGTGCCAGCAGCTTGACGGCTCTCTATGGCTACACCTTC.